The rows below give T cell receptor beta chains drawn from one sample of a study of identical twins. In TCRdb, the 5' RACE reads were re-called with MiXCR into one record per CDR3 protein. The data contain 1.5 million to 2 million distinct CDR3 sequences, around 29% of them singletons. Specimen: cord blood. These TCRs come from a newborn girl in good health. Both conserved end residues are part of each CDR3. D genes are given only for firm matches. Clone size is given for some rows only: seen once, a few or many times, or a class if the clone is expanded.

cdr3_nt: TGCGCCAGCAGCCAAAAAGGGACTAGCGGGAGCGAGCAGTACTTC
cdr3_aa: CASSQKGTSGSEQYF
j_call: TRBJ2-7
clone_size: few
v_call: TRBV4-1
d_call: TRBD2
cdr3_length: 15

cdr3_nt: TGCAGTGCCATCCACAGGGGGAGGTATGGCTACACCTTC
cdr3_aa: CSAIHRGRYGYTF
j_call: TRBJ1-2
clone_size: NA
v_call: TRBV20-1
d_call: TRBD1
cdr3_length: 13

cdr3_nt: TGTGCCACTAGCGGGGGGTATTACAATGAGCAGTTCTTC
cdr3_aa: CATSGGYYNEQFF
j_call: TRBJ2-1
clone_size: many
v_call: TRBV12-3/TRBV12-4
d_call: TRBD2
cdr3_length: 13

cdr3_nt: TGTGCCAGCTCACCGGGACAGGATAACAATGAGCAGTTCTTC
cdr3_aa: CASSPGQDNNEQFF
j_call: TRBJ2-1
clone_size: few
v_call: TRBV18
d_call: TRBD1
cdr3_length: 14

cdr3_nt: TGTGCCAGCAGTTTATTAGGCAGGAGTGGTATGAAAGAGACCCAGTTCTTC
cdr3_aa: CASSLLGRSGMKETQFF
j_call: TRBJ2-1
clone_size: NA
v_call: TRBV27
d_call: NA
cdr3_length: 17

cdr3_nt: TGTGCCAGCAGCGCGGAGTATTTT
cdr3_aa: CASSAEYF
j_call: TRBJ2-3
clone_size: NA
v_call: TRBV6-1
d_call: NA
cdr3_length: 8

cdr3_nt: TGTGCCAGCAGGGGGCTAGCATCCAATGAGCAGTTCTTC
cdr3_aa: CASRGLASNEQFF
j_call: TRBJ2-1
clone_size: NA
v_call: TRBV7-2
d_call: NA
cdr3_length: 13

cdr3_nt: TGTGCCAGCAGCTTAAGCGGCAAGTACACAGATACGCAGTATTTT
cdr3_aa: CASSLSGKYTDTQYF
j_call: TRBJ2-3
clone_size: NA
v_call: TRBV13
d_call: NA
cdr3_length: 15

cdr3_nt: TGTGCCAGCAGCCAAGTCGGAACTTCCTACGAGCAGTACTTC
cdr3_aa: CASSQVGTSYEQYF
j_call: TRBJ2-7
clone_size: many
v_call: TRBV14
d_call: NA
cdr3_length: 14

cdr3_nt: TGTGCCAGCAGCCTAGGGATGCAGGCAGCCAAAAACATTCAGTACTTC
cdr3_aa: CASSLGMQAAKNIQYF
j_call: TRBJ2-4
clone_size: many
v_call: TRBV12-3/TRBV12-4
d_call: NA
cdr3_length: 16

cdr3_nt: TGTGCCATCAGCCTAAGCGGGGCGAGAGAAAATTCACCCCTCCACTTT
cdr3_aa: CAISLSGARENSPLHF
j_call: TRBJ1-6
clone_size: few
v_call: TRBV10-3
d_call: NA
cdr3_length: 16

cdr3_nt: TGTGCCAGCAGCGCCGTACAAGGAATAAAACTGTTTTTT
cdr3_aa: CASSAVQGIKLFF
j_call: TRBJ1-4
clone_size: NA
v_call: TRBV2
d_call: NA
cdr3_length: 13

cdr3_nt: TGTGCCAGCAGTTACTTCGGACAGGGGGCTGGCGAGCAGTACTTC
cdr3_aa: CASSYFGQGAGEQYF
j_call: TRBJ2-7
clone_size: NA
v_call: TRBV6-5
d_call: TRBD1
cdr3_length: 15

cdr3_nt: TGCGCCAGCAGCGTCGACAGGCCGAACACTGAAGCTTTCTTT
cdr3_aa: CASSVDRPNTEAFF
j_call: TRBJ1-1
clone_size: many
v_call: TRBV5-1
d_call: NA
cdr3_length: 14

cdr3_nt: TGCAGTGCTAGAGGATCGGGAGGGTATTACAATGAGCAGTTCTTC
cdr3_aa: CSARGSGGYYNEQFF
j_call: TRBJ2-1
clone_size: few
v_call: TRBV20-1
d_call: TRBD2
cdr3_length: 15

cdr3_nt: TGTGCCAGCAGCCCTCGGGCAGGGGGTCACGAGCAGTACTTC
cdr3_aa: CASSPRAGGHEQYF
j_call: TRBJ2-7
clone_size: NA
v_call: TRBV11-2
d_call: TRBD1
cdr3_length: 14

cdr3_nt: TGTGCCACGGGGGACAGGGGCCATGAGCAGTTCTTC
cdr3_aa: CATGDRGHEQFF
j_call: TRBJ2-1
clone_size: once
v_call: TRBV24-1
d_call: TRBD1
cdr3_length: 12

cdr3_nt: TGCGCCAGCAGCCCAGTCTGGGACTTTACATACGAGCAGTACTTC
cdr3_aa: CASSPVWDFTYEQYF
j_call: TRBJ2-7
clone_size: NA
v_call: TRBV4-1
d_call: NA
cdr3_length: 15

cdr3_nt: TGTGCCAGCAGTTTCCTACTAGCGAGTGATGAGCAGTTCTTC
cdr3_aa: CASSFLLASDEQFF
j_call: TRBJ2-1
clone_size: NA
v_call: TRBV12-3/TRBV12-4
d_call: TRBD2
cdr3_length: 14

cdr3_nt: TGTGCCATCAGGGGACTAGCGTACAATGAGCAGTTCTTC
cdr3_aa: CAIRGLAYNEQFF
j_call: TRBJ2-1
clone_size: NA
v_call: TRBV10-3
d_call: TRBD2
cdr3_length: 13